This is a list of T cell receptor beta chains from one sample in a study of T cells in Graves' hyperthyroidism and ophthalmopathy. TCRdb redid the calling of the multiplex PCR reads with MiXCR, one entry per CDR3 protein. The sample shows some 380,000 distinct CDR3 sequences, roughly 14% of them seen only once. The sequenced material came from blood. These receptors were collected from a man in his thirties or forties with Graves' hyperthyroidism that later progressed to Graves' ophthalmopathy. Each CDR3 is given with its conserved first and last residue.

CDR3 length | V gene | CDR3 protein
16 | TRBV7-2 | CASSTFRQEVNEKLFF
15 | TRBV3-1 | CASSQDGGAGNEQFF
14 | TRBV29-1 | CSVGQGLAKNIQYF
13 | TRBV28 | CASSYRTDLVAFF
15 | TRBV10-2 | CASSEFGTGPDTQYF
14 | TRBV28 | CASSLIPSGGMIFF
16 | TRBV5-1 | CASSSGDPGGLYEQYF
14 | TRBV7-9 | CASSLQDGVTEAFF
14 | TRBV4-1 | CASSQTGPNEKLFF
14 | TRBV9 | CASSLGQRPETQYF
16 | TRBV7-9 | CASSFGLAGGYNEQFF
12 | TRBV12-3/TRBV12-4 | CASSLTPETQYF
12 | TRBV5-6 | CASSLTGGTQHF
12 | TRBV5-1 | CASSFQFNEQYF
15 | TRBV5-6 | CASSWGTGVLSPLHF
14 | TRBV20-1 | CSASGGSSNQPQHF
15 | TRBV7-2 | CASTRAGHSYNEQFF
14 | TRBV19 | CASSTPREGTEAFF
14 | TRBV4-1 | CASSSQGVNYGYTF
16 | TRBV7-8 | CASSLAPAGASYEQYF
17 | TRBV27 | CASSRGQASSYNSPLHF
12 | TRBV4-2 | CASSQDVPPLHF
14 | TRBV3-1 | CASSQGGENQPQHF
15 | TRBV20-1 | CSARNPQGGDTEAFF
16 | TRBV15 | CATSRPRGGGNQPQHF
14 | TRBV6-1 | CASTSGLAVETQYF
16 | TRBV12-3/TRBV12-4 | CASSLAGQGASQPQHF
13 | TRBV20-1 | CSARYGGTNEQFF
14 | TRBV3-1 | CASSQRGVTDEQFF
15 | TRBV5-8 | CASSRGGPGRYEQFF
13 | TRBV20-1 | CSARDSKITEAFF
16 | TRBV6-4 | CASSDSWDTDRDGYTF
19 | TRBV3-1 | CASSQDSRYFGRDSYEQYF
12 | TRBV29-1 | CSLHVGGYGYTF
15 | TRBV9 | CASSVGDSGLYEQYF
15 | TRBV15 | CATSTQALAKNIQYF
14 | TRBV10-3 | CAISAGADNYGYTF
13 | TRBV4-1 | CASSFRETYEQYF
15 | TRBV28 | CACSLGQYSNQPQHF
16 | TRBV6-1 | CASSWDSGGGTDTQYF
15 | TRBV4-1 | CASSHPTGGGYEQYF
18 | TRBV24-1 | CATSIQGRPRPQYNEQFF
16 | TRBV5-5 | CASSLADRGWGNEQFF
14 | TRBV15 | CATSGGTFSYEQYF
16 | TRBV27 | CASSLTPPPGEEGYTF
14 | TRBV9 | CASSGTNMRYGYTF
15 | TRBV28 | CASSVGTMGPYEQYF
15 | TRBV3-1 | CASSQGGGETDTQYF
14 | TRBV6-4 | CASSVSGANTEAFF
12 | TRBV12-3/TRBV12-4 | CASSYRGSEQYF
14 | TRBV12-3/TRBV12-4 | CASTHRGWNEKLFF
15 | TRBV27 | CASKRTSGTYNEQFF
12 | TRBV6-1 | CASSGSAYEQYF